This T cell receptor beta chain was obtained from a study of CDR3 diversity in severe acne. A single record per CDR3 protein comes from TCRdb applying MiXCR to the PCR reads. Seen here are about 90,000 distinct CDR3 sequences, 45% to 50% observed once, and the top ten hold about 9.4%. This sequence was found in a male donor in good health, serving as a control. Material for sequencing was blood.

CDR3 sequence (DNA): TGTGCCAGTTGGGTTTTGTCTGGGGCCAACGTCCTGACTTTC. This codes for CASWVLSGANVLTF. The chain employs TRBV12-3 or TRBV12-4 and TRBJ2-6; no reliable D call. V was shortened by 9 bases and J by 1 base, with 10 bases between the two germline ends. This CDR3 has 14 amino acids.